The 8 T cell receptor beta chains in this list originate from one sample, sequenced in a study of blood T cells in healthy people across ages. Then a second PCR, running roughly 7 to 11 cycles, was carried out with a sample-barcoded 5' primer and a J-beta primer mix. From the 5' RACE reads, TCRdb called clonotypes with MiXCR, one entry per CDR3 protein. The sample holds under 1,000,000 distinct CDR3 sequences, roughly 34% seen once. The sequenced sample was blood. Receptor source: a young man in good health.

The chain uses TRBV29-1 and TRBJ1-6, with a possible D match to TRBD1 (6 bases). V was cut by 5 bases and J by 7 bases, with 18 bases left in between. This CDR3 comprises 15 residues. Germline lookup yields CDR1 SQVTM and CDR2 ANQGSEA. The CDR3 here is CSVTIGGAGNSPLHF. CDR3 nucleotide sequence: TGCAGCGTTACCATAGGGGGGGCTGGAAATTCACCCCTCCACTTT.

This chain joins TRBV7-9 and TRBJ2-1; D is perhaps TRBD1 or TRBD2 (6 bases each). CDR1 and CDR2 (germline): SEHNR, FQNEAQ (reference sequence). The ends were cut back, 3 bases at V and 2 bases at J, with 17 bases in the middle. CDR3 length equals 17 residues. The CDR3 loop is CASSFLGGLSTYNEQFF. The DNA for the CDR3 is TGTGCCAGCAGCTTTTTGGGGGGCCTCTCAACCTACAATGAGCAGTTCTTC.

The CDR3 coding sequence is TGTGCCAGCAGCACTCCCAGGGGTGAGGCGGATACGCAGTATTTT. It is translated as CASSTPRGEADTQYF. The V call is TRBV11-1, the J call TRBJ2-3; D might be TRBD1 (6 bases). This CDR3 has 15 amino acids. V dropped 5 bases and J dropped 6 bases, with 18 bases sitting between them. CDR1 and CDR2 from the germline V gene are SGHAT and FQDESV (reference sequence).

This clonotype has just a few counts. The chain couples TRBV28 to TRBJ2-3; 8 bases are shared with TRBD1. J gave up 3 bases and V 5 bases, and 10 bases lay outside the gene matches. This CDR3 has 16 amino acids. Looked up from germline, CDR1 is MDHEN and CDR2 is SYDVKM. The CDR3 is CASSQIGQGGTDTQYF. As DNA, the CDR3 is TGTGCCAGCAGTCAAATTGGACAGGGAGGTACAGATACGCAGTATTTT. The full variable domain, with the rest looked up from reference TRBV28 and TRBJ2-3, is DVKVTQSSRYLVKRTGEKVFLECVQDMDHENMFWYRQDPGLGLRLIYFSYDVKMKEKGDIPEGYSVSREKKERFSLILESASTNQTSMYLCASSQIGQGGTDTQYFGPGTRLTVL.

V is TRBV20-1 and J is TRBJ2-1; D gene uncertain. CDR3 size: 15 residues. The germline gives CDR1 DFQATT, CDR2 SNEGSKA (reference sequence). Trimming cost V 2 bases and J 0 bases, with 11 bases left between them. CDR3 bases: TGCAGTGCTAGATGGTCCGGTAGCTCCTACAATGAGCAGTTCTTC. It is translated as CSARWSGSSYNEQFF.

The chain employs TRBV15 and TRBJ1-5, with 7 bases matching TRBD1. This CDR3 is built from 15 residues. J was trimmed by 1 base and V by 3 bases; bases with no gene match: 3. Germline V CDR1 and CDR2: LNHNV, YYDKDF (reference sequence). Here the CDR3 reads CATSSGTVSNQPQHF. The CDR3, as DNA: TGTGCCACCAGCAGCGGGACAGTAAGCAATCAGCCCCAGCATTTT.

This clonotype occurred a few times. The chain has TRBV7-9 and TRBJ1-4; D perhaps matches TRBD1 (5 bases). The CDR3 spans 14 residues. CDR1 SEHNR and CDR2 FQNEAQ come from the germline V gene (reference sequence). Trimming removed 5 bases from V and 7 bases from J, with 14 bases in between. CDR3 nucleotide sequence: TGTGCCAGCAGCCGGGGGGAATTAGGTGAAAAACTGTTTTTT. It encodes CASSRGELGEKLFF.

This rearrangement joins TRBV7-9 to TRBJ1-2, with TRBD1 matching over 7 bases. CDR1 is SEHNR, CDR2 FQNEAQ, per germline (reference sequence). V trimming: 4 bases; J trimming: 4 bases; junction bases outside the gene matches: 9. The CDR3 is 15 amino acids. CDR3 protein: CASSSPTTGSYGYTF. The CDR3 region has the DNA TGTGCCAGCAGCTCACCAACGACAGGGAGCTATGGCTACACCTTC.